The T cell receptor (beta chain) described here comes from a study of cytomegalovirus exposure and HLA in healthy donors. Study results and caveats: In all likelihood, a cluster of highly shared sequence variants was a sequencing artifact. A later analysis showed that HLA-associated TCR beta chains had undergone more clonal expansion than equally common others.

Sampled while nominally healthy, donors likely had unrecorded immune exposures. 60 Vbeta and 13 Jbeta primers were used in PCR. Using immunoSEQ multiplex PCR, the repertoire was profiled, and TCRdb retains in-frame clones only, with some absent. The sample has 80,000 to 100,000 clones; under 85% are singletons. This clone was picked up a small number of times. Its antigen is currently unknown. Sequencing input: PBMCs. This receptor was identified in a young man in good health and CMV-seropositive.

CDR3 nucleotide sequence: TGTGCCAGCAGTTCTACCAGGGACAGGGGAGGACAGCCCCAGCATTTT. This gives the protein CASSSTRDRGGQPQHF. This chain joins TRBV7-8 and TRBJ1-5; 10 nucleotides agree with TRBD1. Germline values: CDR1 SGHVS, CDR2 FQNEAQ. With 6 bases clipped from V and 7 bases from J, the junction kept 12 bases outside the gene matches. CDR3 length: 16 residues.